This TCR beta chain was captured in a study of T cells in tuberculosis. Study observations and caveats: Some low-affinity tetramer-binding T cells may be absent from this sample.

CDR1 and CDR2 (germline): LNHDA, SQIVND (reference sequence). V lost 7 bases to trimming and J lost 0 bases, with 9 bases between them. There are 13 residues in the CDR3. Sorting used thawed, overnight-rested PBMC stained with anti-CD3, a viability dye and GMM-loaded CD1B tetramer. The CD1B tetramers carried C32 glucose monomycolate purified from Rhodococcus equi. Approximately 100,000 tetramer-negative cells were sorted from each donor. Generated by immunoSEQ multiplex PCR, the TCRdb table keeps only in-frame clones and is missing some. Counted here are tens of thousands of clones, under 95% occurring once; the ten biggest clones make up approximately 2%.

The chain links TRBV19 to TRBJ1-1, with D unclear. The source material was CD1b-GMM tetramer-negative cells sorted from PBMCs. The receptor's source is an adult woman with latent tuberculosis. CDR3 sequence: CASIARMNTEAFF. The CDR3 bases are TGTGCCAGTATAGCCAGAATGAACACTGAAGCTTTCTTT.